The T cell receptor beta chain described here comes from a study of T-cell memory formation after mild COVID-19. This CDR3 has 16 amino acids. Trimming cost V 4 bases and J 2 bases; bases outside gene matches: 9. Germline V gene lookup returns CDR1 SGHKS and CDR2 YYEKEE (reference sequence). TCRdb called the 5' RACE reads again in MiXCR, with one record for every CDR3 protein. Of about 400,000 distinct CDR3 sequences listed, under 25% are singletons. J is TRBJ1-5 and V is TRBV5-5, with 7 bases identical to TRBD1. Sequences were obtained from PBMCs or a T cell subset sorted from them (not recorded which). This TCR was recovered from an adult woman who had mild COVID-19 (a few samples of this study predate the infection). Cell type and time point are not known. The CDR3 DNA is TGTGCCAGCAGCCCTGTGACAGGGAAGGGCAATCAGCCCCAGCATTTT. As protein: CASSPVTGKGNQPQHF.